One and the same sample provided the 24 T cell receptor beta chains below, sequenced in a study of cytotoxic CD8 clonotypes in ibrutinib-treated CLL. Profiling relied on immunoSEQ multiplex PCR, and the TCRdb table lists in-frame clones only, not all of them. The table lists roughly 110,000 clones, 58% of them singletons. Sequences were derived from PBMCs, sampled after 24 months of ibrutinib treatment. The receptors derive from a human donor with chronic lymphocytic leukemia.

The gene calls are TRBV2 and TRBJ1-2, with D unresolved. The germline V gene encodes CDR1 SNHLY and CDR2 FYNNEI. The CDR3 is made up of 11 amino acids. With 7 bases removed from V and 8 bases from J, the gap between germline ends came to 11 bases. DNA of the CDR3: TGTGCCAGCACGGGGTTGCAGGGCTACACCTTC. Protein: CASTGLQGYTF.

In the case of this clone: Other DNA sequences in this specimen translate into the identical CDR3. V gene TRBV5-4 combines with J gene TRBJ1-2; 7 positions agree with TRBD1. V lost 1 base and J lost 2; bases outside the gene matches: 2. This CDR3 region has 14 residues. Germline CDR1 and CDR2: SGHNT and YYREEE (reference sequence). The CDR3 spells CASSLNRGNYGYTF. The CDR3 DNA sequence: TGTGCCAGCAGCTTGAACAGGGGAAACTATGGCTACACCTTC.

The CDR3 nucleotides read TGCAGCGCGGGACATGCAGCGGATGGTGCCACAGATACGCAGTATTTT. Translating it yields CSAGHAADGATDTQYF. The V call is TRBV29-1, the J call TRBJ2-3; a weak D match, TRBD1 (6 bases). The CDR3 sequence is 16 residues long. Trimming stripped 7 bases from V and 2 bases from J, with 22 bases between. Germline V lookup: CDR1 SQVTM, CDR2 ANQGSEA.

The chain recombines TRBV21-1 with TRBJ1-5; the table assigns TRBD1, which was not confirmed against the DNA. TRBV21-1 is shown as a pseudogene. The CDR3 has 13 amino acids. CDR3 coding DNA: TGTGCCAGCAGCGACAGGGGGACTCAGCCCCAGCATTTT. It yields the protein CASSDRGTQPQHF.

V and J are TRBV10-3 and TRBJ2-3; D unclear. CDR3 size: 18 residues. V was shortened by 4 bases and J by 1 base, with 21 bases between the two germline ends. Per the germline V gene, CDR1 is ENHRY and CDR2 is SYGVKD. The CDR3 loop reads CAISAPKPGSPGTDTQYF. The CDR3 DNA reads as TGTGCCATCAGTGCCCCCAAGCCCGGCAGTCCGGGCACAGATACGCAGTATTTT.

There are a few counts of this clone. The chain employs TRBV7-2 and TRBJ1-1, with 8 bases matching TRBD1. CDR3 length equals 13 residues. In germline, CDR1 is SGHTA, CDR2 FQGNSA. J lost 0 bases, V lost 8 bases, and 2 bases had no gene match. CDR3 sequence (DNA): TGTGCCAGCCGCAGGGGGCTGAACACTGAAGCTTTCTTT. Its translation: CASRRGLNTEAFF.

V is TRBV28 and J is TRBJ1-2, with 7 positions matching TRBD1. Germline assignment: CDR1 MDHEN and CDR2 SYDVKM. The CDR3 sequence is 14 residues long. V lost 8 bases, J lost 8 bases, and 14 bases stayed unmatched. This CDR3 is CASHQGVLAVGYTF. CDR3 DNA: TGTGCCAGCCACCAGGGGGTCTTGGCAGTCGGCTACACCTTC.

This clone was detected only a few times. The chain joins TRBV18 to TRBJ1-2; D uncertain. This CDR3 has 13 amino acids. V was cut by 2 bases and J by 8 bases, with 12 bases left in between. Germline-derived CDR1 and CDR2 are KGHSH and LQKENI. The CDR3 DNA is TGTGCCAGCTCACCAACACGCGAGGAGGGCTACACCTTC. Amino acids: CASSPTREEGYTF.

This clone turned up a few times. This chain uses TRBV6-6 with TRBJ1-3; TRBD1 is a possible D gene (5 bases). From germline, CDR1 is MNHNY and CDR2 SVGAGI (reference sequence). The CDR3 is 13 residues long. V dropped 8 bases and J dropped 4 bases, with 12 bases sitting between them. CDR3 region: CASRRVSGNTIYF. The CDR3 DNA is TGTGCCAGCCGCAGGGTGTCCGGAAACACCATATATTTT.

This clone has a single count. V usage is TRBV5-8 and J usage is TRBJ1-3, with D possibly TRBD1 on 5 matching bases. CDR1 SGHTS and CDR2 YDEGEE come from the germline V gene. V was clipped by 2 bases and J by 3 bases, with 9 bases between them. This CDR3 is 14 amino acids long. The chain's CDR3 is CASSLGTVGNTIYF. CDR3 in DNA: TGTGCCAGCAGCTTAGGGACGGTTGGAAACACCATATATTTT.

The CDR3: CASRRTALRDTQYF. The CDR3 DNA sequence: TGCGCCTCCCGGAGGACAGCGCTAAGGGATACGCAGTATTTT. The chain is built from TRBV5-1 and TRBJ2-3, with a tentative D call TRBD1 (6 bases). Germline CDR1 reads SGHRS; CDR2 reads YFSETQ. V was pared by 10 bases and J by 6 bases, with 21 bases between. The CDR3 runs 14 residues.

This chain links TRBV19 with TRBJ2-7; TRBD1 aligns across 7 bases. The CDR3 spans 15 residues. Germline assignment: CDR1 LNHDA and CDR2 SQIVND (reference sequence). Trimming took 3 bases from V and 2 from J; bases not matched to a gene: 7. In nucleotides, the CDR3 is TGTGCCAGTAGTATTATGAAGGGGGCCACCTACGAGCAGTACTTC. It specifies CASSIMKGATYEQYF.

The gene calls are TRBV29-1 and TRBJ1-2, with 8 bases identical to TRBD1. Germline CDR1 reads SQVTM; CDR2 reads ANQGSEA. V lost 8 bases and J lost 2; bases outside the gene matches: 10. The CDR3 totals 14 residues. CDR3 DNA: TGCAGCATCCAGCAAGGACAGGGAAACTATGGCTACACCTTC. The encoded protein is CSIQQGQGNYGYTF.

The sample holds a few counts of this clone. J is TRBJ1-2 and V is TRBV2, with TRBD1 as a possible D gene (6 bases). Trimming stripped 5 bases from V and 8 bases from J, with 21 bases between. In germline, CDR1 is SNHLY, CDR2 FYNNEI. The CDR3 spans 15 residues. The CDR3 loop is CASSPIGQGGGGYTF. CDR3 DNA: TGTGCCAGCAGTCCAATTGGACAAGGGGGTGGCGGCTACACCTTC.

This chain joins TRBV29-1 and TRBJ1-1; 7 bases match TRBD1. The junction had 9 bases not matched to a gene; V was cut back by 7 bases and J by 7 bases. The CDR3 loop spans 12 amino acids. Germline CDR1 SQVTM, CDR2 ANQGSEA. CDR3 sequence reads: CSAQPGTDEAFF. The CDR3 coding sequence is TGCAGCGCCCAACCCGGGACAGATGAAGCTTTCTTT.

The J gene is TRBJ2-3, the V gene TRBV6-1; 10 nucleotides align to TRBD2. J gave up 4 bases and V 8 bases, and 3 bases lay outside the gene matches. The CDR3 contains 13 residues. Germline lookup yields CDR1 MNHNS and CDR2 SASEGT. CDR3 nucleotides: TGTGCCAGCGAGGGACTAGCGCCAGATACGCAGTATTTT. It yields the protein CASEGLAPDTQYF.

This clone appeared a few times. This sequence joins TRBV30 and TRBJ1-4; TRBD1 agrees at 8 bases. CDR1 GTSNPN and CDR2 SVGIG come from the germline V gene (reference sequence). The J segment lost 3 bases and the V segment lost 2 bases, leaving 2 bases of the junction unmatched. This CDR3 contains 14 residues. CDR3 sequence (DNA): TGTGCCTGGAGTTCGGGACAGGCTAATGAAAAACTGTTTTTT. It is translated as CAWSSGQANEKLFF. The variable domain in full, completed from reference TRBV30 and TRBJ1-4, reads SQTIHQWPATLVQPVGSPLSLECTVEGTSNPNLYWYRQAAGRGLQLLFYSVGIGQISSEVPQNLSASRPQDRQFILSSKKLLLSDSGFYLCAWSSGQANEKLFFGSGTQLSVL.

This clone was seen repeatedly, ten times or more. V is TRBV28 and J is TRBJ1-5, with 7 bases aligning to TRBD1. V lost 4 bases to trimming and J lost 7 bases; unmatched junction nucleotides: 7. The CDR3 sequence is 14 residues long. The germline V gene has CDR1 MDHEN and CDR2 SYDVKM. The CDR3 nucleotides are TGTGCCAGCAGTTCGACAGGGAACAGACAGCCCCAGCATTTT. This gives the protein CASSSTGNRQPQHF.

This clone was counted a few times. The CDR3 DNA reads TGTGCCAGTAGTAGCCAGAGTGGGCTCGGCGAGCAGTACTTC. Protein sequence: CASSSQSGLGEQYF. The V gene is TRBV19, the J gene TRBJ2-7; D is undetermined. The germline gives CDR1 LNHDA, CDR2 SQIVND (reference sequence). Trimming removed 4 bases at V and 6 bases at J, with 16 bases between. This CDR3 is built from 14 residues.

The rearrangement uses TRBV29-1 and TRBJ2-3, with TRBD2 matching 16 bases. Germline V CDR1 and CDR2: SQVTM, ANQGSEA. V shed 3 bases, J shed 7 bases, and the junction held 4 bases outside the gene matches. This CDR3 has 15 amino acids. CDR3 region: CSVEGLAGGLNTQYF. As DNA, the CDR3 is TGCAGCGTTGAGGGACTAGCGGGGGGGCTGAATACGCAGTATTTT.

The gene calls are TRBV10-3 and TRBJ2-5; 10 nucleotides match TRBD2. This CDR3 has 14 residues. The germline V gene encodes CDR1 ENHRY and CDR2 SYGVKD. The V and J ends lost 10 bases and 4 bases, in that order; junction bases with no gene match: 9. Here the CDR3 reads CATSGLAVLETQYF. The CDR3 nucleotides are TGTGCCACCTCTGGACTAGCGGTCCTAGAGACCCAGTACTTC.

This clone was seen ten or more times. The CDR3, as DNA: TGCGCCAGCAGCTTGGTTTCGGACAGGGACCACGAGCAGTACTTC. Translation: CASSLVSDRDHEQYF. The chain links TRBV5-1 to TRBJ2-7; 8 bases fit TRBD1. The V and J ends lost 0 bases and 5 bases, in that order; junction bases with no gene match: 7. The germline V gene encodes CDR1 SGHRS and CDR2 YFSETQ. The CDR3 spans 15 residues.

This clone has a single count. The chain joins TRBV18 to TRBJ1-1, with D maybe TRBD1 (6 bases). Trimming stripped 3 bases from V and 5 bases from J, with 16 bases between. CDR3 length: 15 residues. The germline CDR1 and CDR2 sequences are KGHSH and LQKENI. CDR3 DNA: TGTGCCAGCTCACCCGATCAGGGGACCAAGACTGAAGCTTTCTTT. Residues: CASSPDQGTKTEAFF. Full variable domain (outside the CDR3, taken from reference TRBV18 and TRBJ1-1): NAGVMQNPRHLVRRRGQEARLRCSPMKGHSHVYWYRQLPEEGLKFMVYLQKENIIDESGMPKERFSAEFPKEGPSILRIQQVVRGDSAAYFCASSPDQGTKTEAFFGQGTRLTVV.

The V gene is TRBV7-2, the J gene TRBJ1-6; the D gene is possibly TRBD1 (6 bases). The ends were cut back, 5 bases at V and 9 bases at J, with 17 bases in the middle. This CDR3 has 15 residues. The V gene's germline CDR1 is SGHTA and CDR2 FQGNSA. The CDR3, as DNA: TGTGCCAGCAGCAGCTCCGGGACACGGATTTCACCCCTCCACTTT. This translates into CASSSSGTRISPLHF.